Presented here are 8 T cell receptor beta chains from one specimen sequenced in a study of T cell responses to AZD1222 COVID-19 vaccine. The protocol was immunoSEQ multiplex PCR, while the TCRdb copy is restricted to in-frame clones and leaves out a portion. The data show 90,000 to 100,000 clones, 70% to 90% seen once. Sample: peripheral blood, taken on day 0 of AZD1222 vaccination. The receptors originated from an adult in good health.

The gene calls are TRBV18 and TRBJ2-7, with 8 bases aligning to TRBD1. This CDR3 contains 16 residues. V lost 4 bases and J lost 2; bases outside the gene matches: 10. The germline V gene encodes CDR1 KGHSH and CDR2 LQKENI. The CDR3 protein is CASSRGATGAPYEQYV. CDR3 DNA: TGTGCCAGCTCACGAGGGGCGACAGGGGCTCCCTACGAGCAGTACGTC.

J is TRBJ2-2 and V is TRBV27; D is unresolved. Germline V gene lookup returns CDR1 MNHEY and CDR2 SMNVEV (reference sequence). Trimming took off 7 bases at V and 0 bases at J, with 12 bases between the two ends. This CDR3 is 15 amino acids long. The CDR3 bases are TGTGCCAGCACCCTTGGGCCCCCGAACACCGGGGAGCTGTTTTTT. Its translation: CASTLGPPNTGELFF.

The chain links TRBV30 to TRBJ2-5; D is possibly TRBD1 (6 bases). The V and J ends lost 0 bases and 1 base respectively, with 12 bases between them. There are 15 residues in the CDR3. Germline assignment: CDR1 GTSNPN and CDR2 SVGIG (reference sequence). CDR3 residues: CAWSVQGGIQETQYF. DNA of the CDR3: TGTGCCTGGAGTGTACAAGGGGGAATCCAAGAGACCCAGTACTTC.

CDR3 in DNA: TGCGCCAGCAGCCAAGTAGGTATTGGGGAAGGCTACACCTTC. This sequence encodes CASSQVGIGEGYTF. The chain couples TRBV4-1 to TRBJ1-2, with D uncertain. The germline V gene has CDR1 MGHRA and CDR2 YSYEKL. The V gene lost 1 base and the J gene lost 8 bases, with 14 bases spanning the gap. The CDR3 runs to 14 residues.

The chain joins TRBV11-3 to TRBJ2-2; weak D call: TRBD2 (6 bases). Trimming stripped 4 bases from V and 4 bases from J, with 13 bases between. In germline, CDR1 is SGHNT, CDR2 YENEEA. The CDR3 has 15 residues. The CDR3 spells CASSSNTGGTGELFF. In nucleotides, the CDR3 is TGTGCCAGCAGCTCCAATACCGGGGGCACCGGGGAGCTGTTTTTT.

The chain uses TRBV9 and TRBJ2-1; D call uncertain. V was pared by 0 bases and J by 10 bases, with 14 bases between. The CDR3 has 14 residues. Germline CDR1 SGDLS, CDR2 YYNGEE. The DNA of the CDR3 is TGTGCCAGCAGCGTAGAGTATGGACCACGAGAGCAGTTCTTC. Encoded protein: CASSVEYGPREQFF.

The V and J genes are TRBV10-3 and TRBJ2-1; possible D gene TRBD2, 5 bases. The germline gives CDR1 ENHRY, CDR2 SYGVKD. The CDR3 consists of 15 residues. Trimming left V 4 bases short and J 10 bases short, with 20 bases between. The CDR3 protein is CAISGSGAGLKEQFF. The CDR3 bases are TGTGCCATCAGTGGCTCTGGTGCGGGTCTAAAAGAGCAGTTCTTC.

V gene TRBV2 combines with J gene TRBJ1-2, with D tentatively TRBD1 (5 bases). V lost 0 bases, J lost 4 bases, and 12 bases lay in between. The germline CDR1 and CDR2 sequences are SNHLY and FYNNEI. This CDR3 has 15 amino acids. CDR3 DNA: TGTGCCAGCAGTGAAGCGCGACAGCCGATCTATGGCTACACCTTC. This sequence encodes CASSEARQPIYGYTF. The whole variable domain, filled in from reference TRBV2 and TRBJ1-2, reads EPEVTQTPSHQVTQMGQEVILRCVPISNHLYFYWYRQILGQKVEFLVSFYNNEISEKSEIFDDQFSVERPDGSNFTLKIRSTKLEDSAMYFCASSEARQPIYGYTFGSGTRLTVV.